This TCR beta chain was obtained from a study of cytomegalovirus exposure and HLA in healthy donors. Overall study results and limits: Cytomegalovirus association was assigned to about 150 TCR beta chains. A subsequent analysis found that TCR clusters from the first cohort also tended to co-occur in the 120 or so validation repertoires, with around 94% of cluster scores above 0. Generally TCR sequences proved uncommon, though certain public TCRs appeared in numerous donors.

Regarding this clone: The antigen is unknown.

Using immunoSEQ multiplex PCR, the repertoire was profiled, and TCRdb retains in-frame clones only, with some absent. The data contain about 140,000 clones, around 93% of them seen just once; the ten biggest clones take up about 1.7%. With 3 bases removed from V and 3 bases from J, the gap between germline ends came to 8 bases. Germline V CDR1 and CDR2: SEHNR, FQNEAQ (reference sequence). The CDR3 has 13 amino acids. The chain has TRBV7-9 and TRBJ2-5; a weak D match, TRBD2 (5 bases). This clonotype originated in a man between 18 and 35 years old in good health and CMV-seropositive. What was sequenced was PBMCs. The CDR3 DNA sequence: TGTGCCAGCAGCTTTGACGGGGAAGAGACCCAGTACTTC. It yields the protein CASSFDGEETQYF.